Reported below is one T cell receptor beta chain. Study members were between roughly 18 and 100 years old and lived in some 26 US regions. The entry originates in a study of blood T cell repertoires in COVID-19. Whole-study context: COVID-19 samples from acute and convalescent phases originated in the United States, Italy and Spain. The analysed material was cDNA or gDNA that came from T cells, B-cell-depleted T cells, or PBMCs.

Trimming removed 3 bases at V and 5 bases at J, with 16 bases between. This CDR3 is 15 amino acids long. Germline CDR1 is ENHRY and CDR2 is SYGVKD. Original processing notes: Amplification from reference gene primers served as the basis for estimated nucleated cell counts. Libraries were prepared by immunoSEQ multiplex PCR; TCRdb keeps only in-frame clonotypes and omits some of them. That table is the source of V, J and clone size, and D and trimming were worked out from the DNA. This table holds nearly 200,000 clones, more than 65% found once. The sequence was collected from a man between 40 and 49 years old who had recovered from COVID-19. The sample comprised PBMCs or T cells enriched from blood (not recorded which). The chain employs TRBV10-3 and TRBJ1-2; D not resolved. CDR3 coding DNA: TGTGCCATCAGTGATTGGAAGGAAGGAGTATATGGCTACACCTTC. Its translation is CAISDWKEGVYGYTF.